The TCR beta chain described here comes from a study of T cell repertoires in cytomegalovirus infection. Concerning this clonotype: Its antigen is unidentified.

TCRdb re-derived calls from the reads in MiXCR, one entry per CDR3 protein. The data show just over 450,000 distinct CDR3 sequences, with roughly 42% seen just once and around 45% held by the top ten. Study results and limitations: There were HLA-C-restricted CMV-specific TCR beta clonotypes dominating the ex vivo response.

Trimming took 4 bases from V and 5 from J; bases not matched to a gene: 9. The CDR3 is 17 amino acids. Germline CDR1 is MNHEY and CDR2 is SVGAGI. This chain links TRBV6-5 with TRBJ2-5; TRBD2 matches at 14 bases. The clonotype originates from a human donor in good health (CMV status not recorded). Some clones in this sample may be carry-over from other donors' samples. The starting material was cultured PBMCs, obtained from culture after CMV antigen stimulation. As DNA, the CDR3 is TGTGCCAGCAGTTCCGGGACTAGCGGGGGAACGGGTGAGACCCAGTACTTC. Protein product: CASSSGTSGGTGETQYF.